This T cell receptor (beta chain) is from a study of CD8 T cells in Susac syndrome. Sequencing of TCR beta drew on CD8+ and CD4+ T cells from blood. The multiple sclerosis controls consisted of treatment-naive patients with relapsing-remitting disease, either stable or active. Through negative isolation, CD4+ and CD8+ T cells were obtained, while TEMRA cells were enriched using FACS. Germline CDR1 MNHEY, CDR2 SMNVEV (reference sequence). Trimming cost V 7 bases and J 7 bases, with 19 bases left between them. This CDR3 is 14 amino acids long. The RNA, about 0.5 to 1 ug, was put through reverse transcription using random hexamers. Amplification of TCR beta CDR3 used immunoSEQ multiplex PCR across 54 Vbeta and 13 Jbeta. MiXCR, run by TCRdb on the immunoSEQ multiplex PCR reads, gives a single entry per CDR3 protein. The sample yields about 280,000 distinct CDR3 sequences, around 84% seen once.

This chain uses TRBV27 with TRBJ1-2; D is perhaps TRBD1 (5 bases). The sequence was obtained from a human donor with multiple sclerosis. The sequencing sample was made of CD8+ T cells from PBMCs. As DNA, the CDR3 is TGTGCCAGCAAGGGAGAGGGGATGGCGTCTGGCTACACCTTC. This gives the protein CASKGEGMASGYTF.